This T cell receptor beta chain stems from a study of long-term antiretroviral therapy in people with HIV (dated by TCRdb to between 2021 and 2022). In terms of the full investigation: The earliest samples were collected roughly a decade before the 2015 WHO recommendation for immediate ART, at a time when ART was usually postponed until CD4 counts fell. This retrospective serial study examined whether starting ART and sustained HIV suppression were associated with changes in the composition and diversity of the TRB repertoire in peripheral blood. A total of some 210 cryopreserved PBMC samples were contributed to the cohort by 30 adults with confirmed HIV infection, with samples collected serially over a mean of approximately six years (range 1-12). Among the 30 or so participants with HIV, about a dozen were female. No cross-contamination during QIAcube processing was seen in test extractions of a monoclonal T-cell line run alongside 33 polyclonal samples.

About this clone itself: The clone's antigen remains unknown. Within one base of it there is no much larger clone, and no base qualities were kept.

What the research found in general, with its limitations: Limited PBMC availability meant only the TCR beta chain was sequenced, without alpha chain pairing. Because cell numbers in pre-ART samples were limited, unsorted PBMC were profiled instead of sorted CD4+ and CD8+ T cells. HIV repertoires had narrower CDR3 length ranges than controls, and the network structure suggested an antigen-experienced repertoire that shifted only slightly toward naive after ART. Expanded TRB clones identified before ART initiation dominated the repertoire at all time points, although this dominance fluctuated and declined in many PLHIV after ART. Samples dated from the mid-2000s to the late 2010s, and the ART regimens used may be less effective than current ones. Starting ART was linked to a significant rise in TRB diversity, yet even after long-term ART the diversity remained significantly lower than in transplant donor controls. No data were available on ART adherence, viral resistance or therapy changes, limiting inferences about post-ART repertoire changes.

CDR1 and CDR2 were assigned from the germline V gene as SGHRS and YFSETQ. The CDR3 holds 16 amino acids from the cysteine to the phenylalanine. Just CDR3 DNA is preserved here, 48 bases in frame from base 1. V is pared back by 2 bases and J by 0 bases, with 9 bases lying between the germline termini. Inclusion was restricted to participants for whom at least one PBMC sample before ART initiation and at least two post-ART samples were available. All participants with HIV were treated in the United States of America. Before DNA extraction, cryopreserved samples containing roughly 0.9-11 million PBMC were thawed and washed. At the time of the earliest PBMC sample, participants with HIV were aged between about 20 and 54 years. PBMC samples from each participant spanned 1-4 timepoints before ART initiation and 2-8 timepoints after ART initiation, with a median of 7 samples. Serial HIV viral load, CD4+ T-cell count, ART history and demographic data were obtained for every participant. Using a Qiagen kit on a QIAcube, genomic DNA was extracted from unsorted PBMC, with samples processed in batches of 12.

The immunoSEQ hsTCRB v3.0 assay was used at survey level resolution to sequence the TRB variable region. A depth of roughly 40,000-55,000 T-cell genomes per sample was targeted for TRB sequencing. An Illumina MiSeq with a v3 150-cycle kit was used to sequence the pooled TRB libraries. For the original study's pipeline: Analysis of repertoires was carried out in R inside a reproducible Nextflow workflow spanning QC, data transformation and analysis. Custom analyses were implemented in LymphoSeq2, an R package for AIRR-Seq data exploration. A handful of samples that produced fewer than 5000 total TRB sequences were removed, so about 200 HIV repertoires were analyzed. Among the approximately 180 retained HIV repertoires, 55 to 65 were collected before ART initiation and about 130 were collected after ART initiation. Each repertoire was downsampled to 5000 TRB nucleotide sequences, and summary statistics were averaged across 100 downsampling iterations. Only TRB sequences with CDR3 regions of at least seven amino acids were retained for analysis. Diversity was assessed using a clonality score derived from Shannon entropy and using the Gini coefficient. In repertoire networks, the top 5000 CDR3 amino acid sequences were linked whenever an edit distance of one separated two sequences. GLIPH2 predicted antigen specificity groups and MHC restriction for TRB CDR3 amino acid sequences. To flag known associations with CMV, EBV, HIV or tissue antigens, CDR3 amino acid sequences were compared against VDJdb and McPAS-TCR. Pre-ART, post-ART and control groups were compared with Wilcoxon signed-rank tests and Holm-Bonferroni correction. In its TCRdb copy, this immuneACCESS table keeps in-frame sequences only and misses some clones. Where compared with another copy, unresolved V genes explain less than half of these, and the others have no known cause. V and J calls and clone size follow that table, whereas D and trimming were derived from the DNA. Across this sample there are under 20,000 clones, with 80% seen only once. The ten largest account for around 11% of the sample.

Recombination joined TRBV5-1 with TRBJ2-6, with the D segment identity uncertain. The clonotype comes from a woman aged 40 to 50 with HIV. Sequencing used unsorted PBMCs, obtained 0.2 years after starting antiretroviral therapy. The CDR3 region has the sequence CASSLHMYSGANVLTF. The DNA is as follows: TGCGCCAGCAGCTTACATATGTACTCTGGGGCCAACGTCCTGACTTTC.